The source of this T cell receptor beta chain is a study of cytomegalovirus exposure and HLA in healthy donors. The primer mix had 60 Vbeta and 13 Jbeta primers. Data came from immunoSEQ multiplex PCR; TCRdb stores just in-frame clones and leaves some out. The repertoire holds 95,000 to 150,000 clones, 80% seen once, with 7% to 9.5% in the top ten. The CDR3 runs to 14 residues. The germline V gene has CDR1 SNHLY and CDR2 FYNNEI. Trimming left V 4 bases short and J 6 bases short, with 12 bases between. Sequences were obtained from PBMCs. The source is a man younger than 45 in good health and CMV-seropositive. This sequence joins TRBV2 and TRBJ1-4; D is ambiguous. The CDR3, as DNA: TGTGCCAGCAGTGGCCAAAAGCAGGATGAAAAACTGTTTTTT. Translation: CASSGQKQDEKLFF. Based on the CDR3 plus reference TRBV2 and TRBJ1-4, the full variable domain is EPEVTQTPSHQVTQMGQEVILRCVPISNHLYFYWYRQILGQKVEFLVSFYNNEISEKSEIFDDQFSVERPDGSNFTLKIRSTKLEDSAMYFCASSGQKQDEKLFFGSGTQLSVL.